One sample yielded the 12 T cell receptor beta chains listed below, sequenced in a study of somatic mutations in cytotoxic T cells in rheumatoid arthritis (dated by TCRdb to 2017 to 2019). The library was built by means of the immunoSEQ multiplex PCR assay. TCRdb obtained this table from immuneACCESS and retained in-frame rearrangements with V and J assigned. These tables miss some clones; where compared with another copy, unresolved V genes account for less than half of the shortfall, and the remainder is unexplained. The sample table shows approximately 30,000 clones, and approximately 78% are seen once. In total, the top ten clones hold about 8.6% of the sample. Sequencing was carried out using CD8+ T cells sorted from blood. The receptors derive from an adult with rheumatoid arthritis.

V and J are TRBV5-1 and TRBJ2-2; the D is unclear. The length of the CDR3 is 16 residues. Trimming cost V 3 bases and J 6 bases, with 18 bases left between them. In germline, CDR1 is SGHRS, CDR2 YFSETQ. The CDR3 is CASSWTSRAPAGELFF. The CDR3, as DNA: TGCGCCAGCAGCTGGACCTCCCGGGCCCCCGCCGGGGAGCTGTTTTTT. The full variable domain, completed using reference TRBV5-1 and TRBJ2-2, is KAGVTQTPRYLIKTRGQQVTLSCSPISGHRSVSWYQQTPGQGLQFLFEYFSETQRNKGNFPGRFSGRQFSNSRSEMNVSTLELGDSALYLCASSWTSRAPAGELFFGEGSRLTVL.

V usage is TRBV5-1 and J usage is TRBJ1-3; D is possibly TRBD1 (6 bases). The ends were cut back, 1 base at V and 2 bases at J, with 7 bases in the middle. Germline V CDR1 and CDR2: SGHRS, YFSETQ. This CDR3 is built from 14 residues. The CDR3: CASSLTGPGNTIYF. In nucleotides, the CDR3 is TGCGCCAGCAGCTTGACAGGGCCTGGAAACACCATATATTTT.

This chain joins TRBV5-1 and TRBJ1-2, with TRBD1 identical over 8 bases. CDR3 length: 19 amino acids. Germline values: CDR1 SGHRS, CDR2 YFSETQ. The trim removed 0 bases at V and 8 bases at J, leaving 21 bases unmatched. The CDR3 reads CASSLAGGAGSTARGGYTF. The CDR3 DNA sequence: TGCGCCAGCAGCTTGGCAGGGGGCGCGGGCTCCACGGCCAGAGGGGGCTACACCTTC.

The chain links TRBV5-1 to TRBJ1-1; no firm D call. V was trimmed by 0 bases and J by 4 bases, leaving 13 bases between them. This CDR3 is 15 amino acids long. The germline gives CDR1 SGHRS, CDR2 YFSETQ. The CDR3 bases are TGCGCCAGCAGCTTGGCGCGCCTCGGGTTCACTGAAGCTTTCTTT. Its protein is CASSLARLGFTEAFF. The full variable domain, rest sourced from reference TRBV5-1 and TRBJ1-1, is KAGVTQTPRYLIKTRGQQVTLSCSPISGHRSVSWYQQTPGQGLQFLFEYFSETQRNKGNFPGRFSGRQFSNSRSEMNVSTLELGDSALYLCASSLARLGFTEAFFGQGTRLTVV.

This chain links TRBV7-9 with TRBJ2-1; D not resolved. This CDR3 is built from 15 residues. The V end lost 6 bases, the J end lost 7 bases, and 19 bases lay between the germline ends. Germline V gene data show CDR1 as SEHNR and CDR2 as FQNEAQ (reference sequence). Here the CDR3 reads CASSPFLLLGNEQFF. CDR3 coding DNA: TGTGCCAGCAGTCCCTTTTTACTCTTAGGGAATGAGCAGTTCTTC.

This clone was observed a handful of times. The V and J genes are TRBV7-9 and TRBJ1-1; the D is unclear. Deletions cut 3 bases from V and 4 bases from J, with 6 bases between. This CDR3 is built from 12 residues. CDR1 and CDR2 (germline): SEHNR, FQNEAQ (reference sequence). CDR3 nucleotide sequence: TGTGCCAGCAGCTTTACGGGCACTGAAGCTTTCTTT. Its translation: CASSFTGTEAFF. Complete variable domain (other parts from reference TRBV7-9 and TRBJ1-1): DTGVSQNPRHKITKRGQNVTFRCDPISEHNRLYWYRQTLGQGPEFLTYFQNEAQLEKSRLLSDRFSAERPKGSFSTLEIQRTEQGDSAMYLCASSFTGTEAFFGQGTRLTVV.

The V call is TRBV2, the J call TRBJ1-1; 7 bases are a match to TRBD1. Germline-derived CDR1 and CDR2 are SNHLY and FYNNEI. The CDR3 contains 17 residues. Trimming at V came to 6 bases and at J to 0 bases, leaving 13 bases not matched to a gene. This CDR3 reads CASRGFIDRALNTEAFF. CDR3 sequence (DNA): TGTGCCAGCAGGGGATTTATTGACAGGGCCCTGAACACTGAAGCTTTCTTT.

The chain couples TRBV2 to TRBJ2-2; D uncertain. With 4 bases removed from V and 4 bases from J, the gap between germline ends came to 16 bases. CDR3 length equals 16 residues. Per the germline V gene, CDR1 is SNHLY and CDR2 is FYNNEI. The CDR3 coding sequence is TGTGCCAGCAGTGGATCGATAGGCCTTACCACCGGGGAGCTGTTTTTT. This encodes CASSGSIGLTTGELFF.

The CDR3 spells CASSLEAGGTGYGYTF. The CDR3, as DNA: TGTGCCAGCAGTTTAGAGGCGGGAGGGACGGGCTATGGCTACACCTTC. The gene calls are TRBV28 and TRBJ1-2; possible D gene TRBD1, 5 bases. The CDR3 loop spans 16 amino acids. V shed 2 bases and J shed 4 bases, with 17 bases lying between them. CDR1 and CDR2 from the germline V gene are MDHEN and SYDVKM.

The V and J genes are TRBV5-5 and TRBJ1-1; possibly TRBD1 for D (5 bases). This CDR3 has 14 residues. Germline assignment: CDR1 SGHKS and CDR2 YYEKEE (reference sequence). Trimming shortened V by 4 bases and J by 0 bases, and 10 bases separated the two germline ends. CDR3 nucleotide sequence: TGTGCCAGCAGCCCCACAGGCATGAACACTGAAGCTTTCTTT. Translation gives CASSPTGMNTEAFF.

The chain joins TRBV4-2 to TRBJ2-7; D is possibly TRBD1 or TRBD2 (5 bases each). Between the trimmed V and J ends, which lost 0 bases and 5 bases, there was a span of 17 bases. The CDR3 loop spans 16 amino acids. Germline loops: CDR1 LGHNA, CDR2 YNFKEQ. CDR3 amino acids: CASSQDEGRGADEQYF. CDR3 bases: TGTGCCAGCAGCCAAGATGAGGGTAGAGGGGCCGACGAGCAGTACTTC.

The rearrangement links TRBV6-4 to TRBJ2-3; 9 bases map to TRBD2. CDR3 length: 14 residues. V lost 4 bases, J lost 10 bases, and 9 bases stayed unmatched. The germline CDR1 and CDR2 sequences are MRHNA and SNTAGT. The CDR3 spells CASSVFAGGFPQYF. CDR3 bases: TGTGCCAGCAGTGTATTTGCGGGGGGGTTTCCGCAGTATTTT.